This TCR beta chain was found in a study of blood T cell repertoires in COVID-19. Sequenced by immunoSEQ multiplex PCR; TCRdb stores in-frame clones only, minus some. The sample yields more than 95,000 clones, around four fifths seen once. In germline, CDR1 is LNHDA, CDR2 SQIVND (reference sequence). This CDR3 spans 14 amino acids. The ends were cut back, 5 bases at V and 4 bases at J, with 14 bases in the middle. This sequence joins TRBV19 and TRBJ1-1; tentatively, D is TRBD1 (5 bases). The clonotype originates from a human donor in a cohort sampled during active COVID-19. Sequencing used peripheral blood. CDR3 amino acids: CASSLPRGFTEAFF. In nucleotides, the CDR3 is TGTGCCAGTAGTCTCCCCCGGGGGTTCACTGAAGCTTTCTTT.